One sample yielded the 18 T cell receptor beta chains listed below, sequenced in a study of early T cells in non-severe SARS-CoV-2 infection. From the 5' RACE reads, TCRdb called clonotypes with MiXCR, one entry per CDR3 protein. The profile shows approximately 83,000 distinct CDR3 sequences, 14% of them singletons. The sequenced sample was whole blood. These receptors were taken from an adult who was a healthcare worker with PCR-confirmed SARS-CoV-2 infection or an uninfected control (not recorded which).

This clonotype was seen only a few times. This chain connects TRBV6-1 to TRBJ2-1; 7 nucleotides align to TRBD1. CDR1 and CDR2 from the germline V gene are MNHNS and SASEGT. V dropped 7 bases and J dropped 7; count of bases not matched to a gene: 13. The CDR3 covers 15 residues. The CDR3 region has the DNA TGTGCCAGCACCCCGGACAGGATTGGCGGGAATGAGCAGTTCTTC. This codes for CASTPDRIGGNEQFF.

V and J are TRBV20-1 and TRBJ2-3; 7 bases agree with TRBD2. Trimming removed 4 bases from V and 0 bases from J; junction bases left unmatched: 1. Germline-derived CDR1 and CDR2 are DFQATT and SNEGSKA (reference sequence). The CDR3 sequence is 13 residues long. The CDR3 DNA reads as TGCAGTGCTAACGGGGGGAGCACAGATACGCAGTATTTT. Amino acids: CSANGGSTDTQYF.

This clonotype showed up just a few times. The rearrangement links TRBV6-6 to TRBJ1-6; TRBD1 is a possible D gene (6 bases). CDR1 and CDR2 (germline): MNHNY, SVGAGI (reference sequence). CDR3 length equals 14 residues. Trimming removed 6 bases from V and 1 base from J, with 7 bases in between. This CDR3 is CASRQGSYNSPLHF. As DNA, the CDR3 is TGTGCCAGCAGGCAGGGGTCCTATAATTCACCCCTCCACTTT.

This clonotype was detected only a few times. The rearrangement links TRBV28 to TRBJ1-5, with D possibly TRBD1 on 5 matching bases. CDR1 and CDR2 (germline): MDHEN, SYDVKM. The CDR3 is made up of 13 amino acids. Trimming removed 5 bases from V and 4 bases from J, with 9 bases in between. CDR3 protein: CASSRDLNQPQHF. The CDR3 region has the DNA TGTGCCAGCAGTCGGGACCTAAATCAGCCCCAGCATTTT.

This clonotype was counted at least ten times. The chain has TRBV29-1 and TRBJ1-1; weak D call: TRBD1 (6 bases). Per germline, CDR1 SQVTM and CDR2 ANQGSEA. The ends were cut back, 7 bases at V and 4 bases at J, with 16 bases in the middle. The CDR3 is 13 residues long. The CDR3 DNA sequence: TGCAGCGCCAACCAGGGGATCGGCACTGAAGCTTTCTTT. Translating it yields CSANQGIGTEAFF.

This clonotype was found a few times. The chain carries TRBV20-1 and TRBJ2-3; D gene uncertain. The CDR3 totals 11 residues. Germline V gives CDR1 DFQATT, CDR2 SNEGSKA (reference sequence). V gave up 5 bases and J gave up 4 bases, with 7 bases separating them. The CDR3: CSAFSSDTQYF. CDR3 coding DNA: TGCAGTGCTTTTAGCTCAGATACGCAGTATTTT.

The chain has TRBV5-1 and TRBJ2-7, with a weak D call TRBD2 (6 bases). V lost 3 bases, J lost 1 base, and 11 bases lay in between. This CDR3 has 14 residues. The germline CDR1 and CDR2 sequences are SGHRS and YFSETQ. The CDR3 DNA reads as TGCGCCAGCAGCTCTACTAGCCCATCCTACGAGCAGTACTTC. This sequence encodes CASSSTSPSYEQYF.

CDR3 in amino acids: CSAAGGTSGLVTGELFF. CDR3 nucleotides: TGCAGTGCCGCCGGTGGGACTAGCGGGCTAGTTACCGGGGAGCTGTTTTTT. V is TRBV20-1 and J is TRBJ2-2; 12 bases agree with TRBD2. CDR1 DFQATT and CDR2 SNEGSKA come from the germline V gene (reference sequence). Trimming removed 6 bases from V and 5 bases from J; junction bases left unmatched: 13. The CDR3 is 17 residues long.

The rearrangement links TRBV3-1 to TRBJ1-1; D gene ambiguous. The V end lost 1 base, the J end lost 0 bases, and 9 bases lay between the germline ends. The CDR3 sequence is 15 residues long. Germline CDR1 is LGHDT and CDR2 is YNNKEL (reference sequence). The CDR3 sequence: CASSQVARMNTEAFF. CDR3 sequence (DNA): TGTGCCAGCAGCCAAGTCGCACGAATGAACACTGAAGCTTTCTTT. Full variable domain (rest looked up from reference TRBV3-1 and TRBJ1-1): DTAVSQTPKYLVTQMGNDKSIKCEQNLGHDTMYWYKQDSKKFLKIMFSYNNKELIINETVPNRFSPKSPDKAHLNLHINSLELGDSAVYFCASSQVARMNTEAFFGQGTRLTVV.

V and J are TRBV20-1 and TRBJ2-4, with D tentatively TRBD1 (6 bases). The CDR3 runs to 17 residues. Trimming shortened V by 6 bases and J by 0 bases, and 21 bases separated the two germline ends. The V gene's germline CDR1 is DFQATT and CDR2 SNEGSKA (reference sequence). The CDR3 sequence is CSAKERGRLVAKNIQYF. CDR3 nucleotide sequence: TGCAGTGCGAAAGAGAGGGGGAGACTCGTAGCCAAAAACATTCAGTACTTC.

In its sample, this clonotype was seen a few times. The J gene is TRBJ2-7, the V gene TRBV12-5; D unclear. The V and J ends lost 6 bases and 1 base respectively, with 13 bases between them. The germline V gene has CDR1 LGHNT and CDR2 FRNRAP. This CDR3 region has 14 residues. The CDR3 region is CASGSPGSSYEQYF. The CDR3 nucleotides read TGTGCTAGTGGCTCCCCTGGGTCGTCCTACGAGCAGTACTTC.

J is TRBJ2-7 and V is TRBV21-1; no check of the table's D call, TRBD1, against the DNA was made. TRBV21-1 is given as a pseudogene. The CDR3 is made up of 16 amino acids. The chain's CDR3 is CASSKVQGLSSYEQYF. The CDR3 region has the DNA TGTGCCAGCAGCAAAGTCCAGGGTTTGAGCTCCTACGAGCAGTACTTC.

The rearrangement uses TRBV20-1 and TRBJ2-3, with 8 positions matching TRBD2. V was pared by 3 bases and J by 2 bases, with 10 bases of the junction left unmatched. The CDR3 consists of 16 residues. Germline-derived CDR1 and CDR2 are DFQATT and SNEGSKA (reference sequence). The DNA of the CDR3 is TGCAGTGCTAGTCCCCCGGGGCGGGGGGTCACAGATACGCAGTATTTT. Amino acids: CSASPPGRGVTDTQYF.

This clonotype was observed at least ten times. CDR3 nucleotides: TGTGCCAGCAGCTTAGTGGATGAGCAGTTCTTC. It codes for CASSLVDEQFF. This chain uses TRBV7-2 with TRBJ2-1; unclear D gene. Germline loops: CDR1 SGHTA, CDR2 FQGNSA. Trimming cost V 1 base and J 8 bases, with 3 bases left between them. This CDR3 spans 11 amino acids. The full variable domain, with the rest looked up from reference TRBV7-2 and TRBJ2-1, is GAGVSQSPSNKVTEKGKDVELRCDPISGHTALYWYRQSLGQGLEFLIYFQGNSAPDKSGLPSDRFSAERTGGSVSTLTIQRTQQEDSAVYLCASSLVDEQFFGPGTRLTVL.

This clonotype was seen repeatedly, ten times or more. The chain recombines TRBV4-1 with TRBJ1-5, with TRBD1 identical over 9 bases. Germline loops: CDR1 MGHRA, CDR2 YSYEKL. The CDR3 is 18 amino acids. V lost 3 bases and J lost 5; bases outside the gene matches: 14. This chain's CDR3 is CASSHEGDRVVGHQPQHF. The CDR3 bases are TGCGCCAGCAGCCATGAGGGGGACAGGGTGGTTGGACATCAGCCCCAGCATTTT.

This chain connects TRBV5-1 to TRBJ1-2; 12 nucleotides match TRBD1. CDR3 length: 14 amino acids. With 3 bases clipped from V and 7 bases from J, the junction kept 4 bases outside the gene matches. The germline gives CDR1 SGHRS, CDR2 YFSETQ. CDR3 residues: CASSWGQGASGYTF. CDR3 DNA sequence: TGCGCCAGCAGCTGGGGACAGGGGGCTAGTGGCTACACCTTC.

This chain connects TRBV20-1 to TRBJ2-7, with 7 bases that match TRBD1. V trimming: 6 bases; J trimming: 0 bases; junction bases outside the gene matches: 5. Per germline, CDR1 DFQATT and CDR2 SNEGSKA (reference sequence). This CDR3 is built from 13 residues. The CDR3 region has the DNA TGCAGTGCCCTGACAGGGAGCTCCTACGAGCAGTACTTC. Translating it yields CSALTGSSYEQYF.

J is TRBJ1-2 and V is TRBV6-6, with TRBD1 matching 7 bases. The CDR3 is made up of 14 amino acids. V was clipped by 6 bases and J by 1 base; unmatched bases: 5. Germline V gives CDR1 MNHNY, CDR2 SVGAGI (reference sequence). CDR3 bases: TGTGCCAGCAGCCTGACAGGGTTTAACTATGGCTACACCTTC. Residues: CASSLTGFNYGYTF.